Here is one T cell receptor beta chain with its context. What it recognizes is unknown. Per the germline V gene, CDR1 is DFQATT and CDR2 is SNEGSKA (reference sequence). The CDR3 totals 16 residues. This record belongs to a study of human CD8 memory T cell subsets. Scientists made TCR beta libraries using UMI-labeled 5' RACE. TCRdb processed the 5' RACE reads again and assigns one entry to each CDR3 protein, with no DNA. The table for this sample gives around 7,500 distinct CDR3 sequences. The study's findings and limits: Exclusively the beta chains of the T cell receptor underwent sequencing in this study.

This receptor was taken from a human donor in good health. V is TRBV20-1 and J is TRBJ1-2; TCRdb lists TRBD1, though no DNA is available to test this call. The sequenced material came from CD8+ T cells from PBMCs. The CDR3 reads CSALSPGGQGVSGYTF.